This T cell receptor (beta chain) was sequenced in a study of T cells after yellow fever vaccination. Study as a whole: The fractions with low cell numbers were processed using SMART-Seq v4 Ultra Low Input. Study outcomes and limitations: Clonotype sharing between CD4 and CD8 compartments was small.

This clonotype was observed a few times. The antigen remains undetermined. The authors made TCR cDNA by 5'RACE template switching, adding a universal primer site and UMIs. MiXCR, run by TCRdb on the 5' RACE reads, gives a single entry per CDR3 protein. Of under 300,000 distinct CDR3 sequences in the sample, approximately 13% are singletons; the top ten hold around 0.55%. In germline, CDR1 is MNHEY, CDR2 SMNVEV (reference sequence). Losses at the gene ends were 5 bases for V and 2 bases for J; bases not matched to a gene: 1. The CDR3 extends over 15 amino acids. The chain is built from TRBV27 and TRBJ2-2; 11 nucleotides line up with TRBD2. Sequencing was performed on CD4+ T cells sorted from PBMCs, taken 45 days after the yellow fever booster vaccination. This clonotype originated in a man aged 25-45 years who received the YFV17D yellow fever vaccine. The CDR3 reads CASSRLAGNTGELFF. The DNA for the CDR3 is TGTGCCAGCAGTCGACTAGCGGGAAACACCGGGGAGCTGTTTTTT.